The 7 T cell receptor beta chains listed next were all sequenced from one sample in a study of human T cells and chemical hapten exposure. Described time point: patch test 1, 2 weeks after DPC sensitization. Treatment in this sample: therapeutic diphenylcyclopropenone sensitization with weekly scalp DPC. Total RNA extraction was carried out from unfractionated whole blood. TCRdb re-derived calls from the RACE reads in MiXCR, one entry per CDR3 protein. The table has about 52,000 distinct CDR3 sequences, 9.5% to 11% seen once. Source: whole blood, taken in connection with sensitization to the hapten diphenylcyclopropenone (DPC). These TCRs come from a woman aged 40 to 50 with alopecia areata. Some clones in this sample may be carry-over from other donors' samples.

The V gene is TRBV5-1, the J gene TRBJ2-3, with a weak D call TRBD1 (6 bases). CDR1 is SGHRS, CDR2 YFSETQ, per germline. Deletions cut 2 bases from V and 6 bases from J, with 16 bases between. This CDR3 has 15 amino acids. The CDR3 sequence is CASSLTGHAQDTQYF. The CDR3 region has the DNA TGCGCCAGCAGCTTAACAGGGCACGCACAGGATACGCAGTATTTT.

This clonotype rates as medium-sized. The chain employs TRBV10-1 and TRBJ1-1; tentatively, D is TRBD1 (5 bases). This CDR3 contains 14 residues. The germline V gene encodes CDR1 WNHNN and CDR2 SYGVQD (reference sequence). Trimming left V 3 bases short and J 1 base short, with 9 bases between. The CDR3 bases are TGCGCCAGCAGTGACTCAGGGTGGAACACTGAAGCTTTCTTT. Its translation is CASSDSGWNTEAFF.

This clonotype was seen many times. V usage is TRBV29-1 and J usage is TRBJ2-2, with D hard to call. The length of the CDR3 is 12 residues. Germline CDR1 and CDR2: SQVTM and ANQGSEA. Trimming stripped 7 bases from V and 6 bases from J, with 12 bases between. The CDR3 here is CSATYRAGELFF. DNA of the CDR3: TGCAGCGCGACTTACCGTGCCGGGGAGCTGTTTTTT.

This clonotype was counted only a few times. The chain combines TRBV11-1 with TRBJ1-3; 8 nucleotides match TRBD1. V dropped 5 bases and J dropped 1; count of bases not matched to a gene: 7. The germline V gene encodes CDR1 SGHAT and CDR2 FQDESV (reference sequence). The CDR3 consists of 16 residues. CDR3 DNA: TGTGCCAGCAGCCGCGACAGGGGAGGTTCTGGAAACACCATATATTTT. Translated: CASSRDRGGSGNTIYF.

Ten or more counts support this clonotype. The V gene is TRBV25-1, the J gene TRBJ2-7, with D uncertain. Germline CDR1 reads MGHDK; CDR2 reads SYGVNS. The CDR3 has 14 amino acids. Trimming shortened V by 3 bases and J by 2 bases, and 11 bases separated the two germline ends. CDR3 in DNA: TGTGCCAGCAGTGAGGTTGGGGAAACCTACGAGCAGTACTTC. Amino acids: CASSEVGETYEQYF.

This clonotype was recorded a few times. The V call is TRBV18, the J call TRBJ1-6; 10 positions match TRBD1. The V gene end was trimmed by 6 bases and the J gene end by 7 bases; junction bases not matched to a gene: 6. This CDR3 region has 15 residues. CDR1 and CDR2 from the germline V gene are KGHSH and LQKENI. CDR3 bases: TGTGCCAGCTCGCCCGGGACAGGGGTCAATTCACCCCTCCACTTT. Protein: CASSPGTGVNSPLHF. Filled out from reference TRBV18 and TRBJ1-6, the complete variable domain reads NAGVMQNPRHLVRRRGQEARLRCSPMKGHSHVYWYRQLPEEGLKFMVYLQKENIIDESGMPKERFSAEFPKEGPSILRIQQVVRGDSAAYFCASSPGTGVNSPLHFGNGTRLTVT.

This chain joins TRBV20-1 and TRBJ2-1, with TRBD2 identical over 7 bases. Trimming cost V 4 bases and J 6 bases; bases outside gene matches: 12. This CDR3 contains 15 residues. The V gene's germline CDR1 is DFQATT and CDR2 SNEGSKA (reference sequence). CDR3 in DNA: TGCAGTGCTAATTTCCTTGGGAGGGCCTTCAATGAGCAGTTCTTC. Its translation is CSANFLGRAFNEQFF.